These 11 T cell receptor beta chains came from one sample sequenced in a study of T cells in women clearing cervical HPV infection. Profiling relied on immunoSEQ multiplex PCR, and the TCRdb table lists in-frame clones only, not all of them. The sample table includes approximately 30,000 clones. Specimen: blood buffy coat. These receptors all stem from a woman between 18 and 75 years old with a cervical HPV16 infection that either progressed to CIN3+ or cleared (not recorded which).

With respect to this clone: The DNA ends 3 residues before the CDR3 does, and the rest of the CDR3 is filled in from the germline J gene. The chain combines TRBV7-2 with TRBJ1-6; TRBD1 agrees at 8 bases. The CDR3 is made up of 15 amino acids. Germline values: CDR1 SGHTA, CDR2 FQGNSA. The J segment lost 5 bases and the V segment lost 0 bases, leaving 0 bases of the junction unmatched. CDR3 bases read: TGTGCCAGCAGCTTAGCGACAGGGGATAATTCACCC. Residues: CASSLATGDNSP. The complete CDR3 sequence is CASSLATGDNSPLHF.

Remarks on this clone: The read gets to within 3 residues of the CDR3 end, and the germline J gene fills in the rest. This chain joins TRBV7-9 and TRBJ2-1, with TRBD1 matching 8 bases. V dropped 5 bases and J dropped 4; count of bases not matched to a gene: 4. Germline values: CDR1 SEHNR, CDR2 FQNEAQ (reference sequence). CDR3 length: 14 residues. The chain's CDR3 is CASSPGQGYNEQFF. CDR3 bases read: TGTGCCAGCAGCCCAGGACAGGGTTACAATGAG.

As for this clone: The read comes to an end 3 residues before the CDR3 does, leaving the germline J gene to fill in the end. The chain combines TRBV18 with TRBJ2-5; 9 bases agree with TRBD1. V was clipped by 5 bases and J by 5 bases; unmatched bases: 9. Germline lookup yields CDR1 KGHSH and CDR2 LQKENI. The CDR3 extends over 15 amino acids. The CDR3: CASSSGQGMVETQYF. The DNA read from the CDR3 is TGTGCCAGCTCATCCGGACAGGGGATGGTTGAGACC.

A remark on this clone: Read data end 3 residues before the CDR3 end; the end is taken from the germline J gene. The sample carries other DNA sequences with the same CDR3. This chain links TRBV18 with TRBJ2-5; the D gene is possibly TRBD2 (7 bases). The CDR3 consists of 18 residues. Deletions cut 6 bases from V and 5 bases from J, with 28 bases between. From germline, CDR1 is KGHSH and CDR2 LQKENI. The CDR3 bases that were read are TGTGCCAGCTCCCCTCCGGCTAGCGGCACAGGGAGACGGGAGACC. This codes for CASSPPASGTGRRET. The whole CDR3 reads CASSPPASGTGRRETQYF.

On this clone itself: The sequence runs out 3 residues before the end of the CDR3; the remainder is reconstructed from the germline J gene. The chain has TRBV20-1 and TRBJ2-2; 13 bases align to TRBD2. Germline V CDR1 and CDR2: DFQATT, SNEGSKA (reference sequence). V lost 6 bases and J lost 6; bases outside the gene matches: 4. This CDR3 is 14 amino acids long. The covered CDR3 bases are TGCAGTGCCAGACTAGCGGGAGGAGCCGGGGAG. The encoded protein is CSARLAGGAGE. From start to end, the CDR3 is CSARLAGGAGELFF.

Points on this clone: The read ends 3 residues early relative to the CDR3; the germline J gene fills the gap. This sequence joins TRBV19 and TRBJ2-5; weak D call: TRBD1 (6 bases). V was cut by 5 bases and J by 4 bases, with 14 bases left in between. Germline V gene lookup returns CDR1 LNHDA and CDR2 SQIVND (reference sequence). The CDR3 length is 14 residues. Incomplete CDR3 DNA: TGTGCCAGTAGTTACCCAGGGGCGATAGAGACC. Translating gives CASSYPGAIET. The entire CDR3 is CASSYPGAIETQYF.

Turning to this clone: The CDR3 is cut off 3 residues early in the read; its end comes from the germline J gene. This sequence joins TRBV5-1 and TRBJ1-1, with 10 nucleotides matching TRBD1. Germline lookup yields CDR1 SGHRS and CDR2 YFSETQ. The junction had 8 bases not matched to a gene; V was cut back by 4 bases and J by 5 bases. The CDR3 extends over 15 amino acids. The sequenced part of the CDR3 DNA is TGCGCCAGCAGCGGAGACAGGGGGCGGACGACTGAA. This encodes CASSGDRGRTTE. The CDR3 in its entirety is CASSGDRGRTTEAFF.

In regard to this clone: The read finishes 3 residues shy of the CDR3 end, and the germline J gene is used to complete it. The chain recombines TRBV7-2 with TRBJ2-3, with 7 bases identical to TRBD1. The CDR3 sequence is 14 residues long. Germline V gives CDR1 SGHTA, CDR2 FQGNSA. Germline trimming cut 5 bases from V and 4 bases from J; bases unmatched to any gene: 6. The CDR3 bases that were read are TGTGCCAGCAGCCGACAGGGTGGGGCAGATACG. This translates into CASSRQGGADT. The entire CDR3 reads CASSRQGGADTQYF.

In regard to this clone: Sequencing ends 3 residues short of the CDR3 end; the germline J gene provides the rest. The rearrangement joins TRBV7-3 to TRBJ2-1, with D unclear. The germline V gene encodes CDR1 SGHTA and CDR2 FQGTGA. Trimming stripped 5 bases from V and 5 bases from J, with 22 bases between. The CDR3 extends over 17 amino acids. This CDR3 is CASSPKGSLGRDNEQFF. Partial CDR3 DNA: TGTGCCAGCAGCCCAAAAGGGTCGCTTGGTCGTGACAATGAG.

On this clone itself: The sequence runs out 3 residues before the end of the CDR3; the remainder is reconstructed from the germline J gene. The chain couples TRBV20-1 to TRBJ2-7, with D possibly being TRBD1 (5 bases). Germline V lookup: CDR1 DFQATT, CDR2 SNEGSKA (reference sequence). The ends were cut back, 0 bases at V and 2 bases at J, with 14 bases in the middle. The CDR3 consists of 15 residues. The CDR3 reads CSARDQGPGAYEQYF. Partial CDR3 DNA: TGCAGTGCTAGAGATCAGGGCCCAGGAGCCTACGAG.

As concerns this clone: The read is 3 residues too short to cover the CDR3 end, so that end is filled in from the germline J gene. The chain uses TRBV28 and TRBJ2-7; 7 bases align to TRBD1. V was pared by 5 bases and J by 4 bases, with 8 bases of the junction left unmatched. This CDR3 has 14 amino acids. CDR1 and CDR2 (germline): MDHEN, SYDVKM. CDR3 DNA (partial): TGTGCCAGCAGTCCACGGACAGGAGGATACGAG. Translated, it gives CASSPRTGGYE. In full, the CDR3 is CASSPRTGGYEQYF.